This T cell receptor (beta chain) was recovered during a study of vaccination effects on CD4 cells after COVID-19. Study context: Every participant took two doses of the BNT162b2 or mRNA-1273 vaccine. Findings and limits, study-wide: There were few convalescent patients in the study and no early post-infection timepoints. Clones induced by infection and by vaccine showed marked clonal contraction late after vaccination.

V shed 4 bases and J shed 0 bases, with 17 bases lying between them. Germline-derived CDR1 and CDR2 are SGDLS and YYNGEE. This CDR3 comprises 17 residues. Worth noting for this clone: The antigen is undetermined.

Isolating CD4+ T cells followed approximately nine days of culture. Recipients of the vaccine had no prior SARS-CoV-2 infection and negative nucleocapsid antibodies. The method was immunoSEQ multiplex PCR; TCRdb's version includes in-frame clones alone and lacks a portion of them. The data hold about 58,000 clones, with about 74% observed a single time. The TCR sequence derives from a human donor who received a COVID-19 vaccine. The specimen was CD4+ T cells from PBMCs cultured without peptide, collected before COVID-19 vaccination. V usage is TRBV9 and J usage is TRBJ1-5, with D possibly TRBD1 on 5 matching bases. For the CDR3, the DNA is TGTGCCAGCAGCCCCACAGACAGCCTCTATAGCAATCAGCCCCAGCATTTT. Translation gives CASSPTDSLYSNQPQHF.